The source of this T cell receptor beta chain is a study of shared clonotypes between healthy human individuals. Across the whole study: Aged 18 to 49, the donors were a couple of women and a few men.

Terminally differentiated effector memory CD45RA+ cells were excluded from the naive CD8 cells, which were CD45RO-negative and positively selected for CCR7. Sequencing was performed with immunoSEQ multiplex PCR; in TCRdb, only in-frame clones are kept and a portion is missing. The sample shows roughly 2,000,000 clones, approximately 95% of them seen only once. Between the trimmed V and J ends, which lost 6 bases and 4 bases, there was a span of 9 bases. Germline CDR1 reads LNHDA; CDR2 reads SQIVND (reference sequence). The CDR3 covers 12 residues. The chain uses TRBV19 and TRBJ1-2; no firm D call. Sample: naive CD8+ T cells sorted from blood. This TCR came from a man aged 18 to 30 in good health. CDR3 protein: CASRSGAYGYTF. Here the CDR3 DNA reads TGTGCCAGTAGATCTGGTGCCTATGGCTACACCTTC.